This T cell receptor beta chain derives from a study of control samples from healthy donors and cancer patients. Profiling relied on immunoSEQ multiplex PCR, and the TCRdb table lists in-frame clones only, not all of them. The sample lists approximately 160,000 clones, roughly 92% occurring once. CDR1 and CDR2 from the germline V gene are MNHEY and SMNVEV (reference sequence). The CDR3 has 15 amino acids. Trimming stripped 4 bases from V and 0 bases from J, with 10 bases between. The sequence derives from a woman in her 30s in good health. The rearrangement links TRBV27 to TRBJ2-1; no clear D. The sequenced sample consisted of blood. Here the CDR3 DNA reads TGTGCCAGCAGTTCTAGTACAGACTCCTACAATGAGCAGTTCTTC. Protein sequence: CASSSSTDSYNEQFF.